The present T cell receptor beta chain was sequenced within a study of T cells in Graves' hyperthyroidism and ophthalmopathy. TCR beta CDR3 sequences were amplified from RNA transcripts. First-round RT-PCR targeting the TCR CDR3 was performed with the HTBI primer set. TCRdb re-analysed the multiplex PCR reads in MiXCR, keeping a single row per CDR3 protein. This table holds tens of thousands of distinct CDR3 sequences, 53% found once. This CDR3 comprises 18 residues. CDR1 SGDLS and CDR2 YYNGEE come from the germline V gene. V lost 3 bases to trimming and J lost 0 bases, with 21 bases between them. Sample: blood. The V and J genes are TRBV9 and TRBJ1-1; D is possibly TRBD1 (5 bases). The sequence derives from a woman aged 60-75 years with Graves' ophthalmopathy. This chain's CDR3 is CASSELGGGGRVNTEAFF. The CDR3 DNA is TGTGCCAGCAGCGAACTAGGTGGGGGGGGTAGGGTGAACACTGAAGCTTTCTTT.